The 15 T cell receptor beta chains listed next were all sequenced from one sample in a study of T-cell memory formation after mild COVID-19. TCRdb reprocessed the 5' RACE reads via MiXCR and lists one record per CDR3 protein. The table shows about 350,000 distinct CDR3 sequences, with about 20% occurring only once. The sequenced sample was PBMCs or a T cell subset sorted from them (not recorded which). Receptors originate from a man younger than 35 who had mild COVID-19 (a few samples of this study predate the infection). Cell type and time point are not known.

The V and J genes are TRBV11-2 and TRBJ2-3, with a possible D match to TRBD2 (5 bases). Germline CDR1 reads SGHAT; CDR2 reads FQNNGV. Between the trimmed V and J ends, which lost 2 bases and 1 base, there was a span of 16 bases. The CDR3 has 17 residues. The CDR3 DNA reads TGTGCCAGCAGCTTACTTTATCAGCGGCGGGGCACAGATACGCAGTATTTT. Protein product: CASSLLYQRRGTDTQYF.

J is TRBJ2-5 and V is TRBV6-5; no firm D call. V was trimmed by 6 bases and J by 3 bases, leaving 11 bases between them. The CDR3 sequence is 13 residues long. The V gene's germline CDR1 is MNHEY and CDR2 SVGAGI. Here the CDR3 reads CASSLLVEETQYF. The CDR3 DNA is TGTGCCAGCAGCCTCCTGGTCGAAGAGACCCAGTACTTC.

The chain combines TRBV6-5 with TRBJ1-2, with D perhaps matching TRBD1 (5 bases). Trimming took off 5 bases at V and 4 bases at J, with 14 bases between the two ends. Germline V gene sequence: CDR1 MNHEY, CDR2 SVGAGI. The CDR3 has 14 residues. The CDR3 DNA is TGTGCCAGCAGTGCCCCGGGACTCCCCTATGGCTACACCTTC. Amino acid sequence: CASSAPGLPYGYTF.

CDR3 bases: TGCGCCAGCAGCCCGAACGGCCTTGACACCTACGAGCAGTACTTC. Its protein product is CASSPNGLDTYEQYF. This chain joins TRBV5-1 and TRBJ2-7; D gene uncertain. The CDR3 has 15 residues. Germline loops: CDR1 SGHRS, CDR2 YFSETQ. The V gene lost 4 bases and the J gene lost 2 bases, with 16 bases spanning the gap.

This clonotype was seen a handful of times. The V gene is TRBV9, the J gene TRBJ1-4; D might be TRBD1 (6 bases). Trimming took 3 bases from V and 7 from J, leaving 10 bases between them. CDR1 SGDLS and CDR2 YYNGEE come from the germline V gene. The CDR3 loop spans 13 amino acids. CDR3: CASSGLGAEKLFF. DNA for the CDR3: TGTGCCAGCAGCGGGTTGGGGGCTGAAAAACTGTTTTTT.

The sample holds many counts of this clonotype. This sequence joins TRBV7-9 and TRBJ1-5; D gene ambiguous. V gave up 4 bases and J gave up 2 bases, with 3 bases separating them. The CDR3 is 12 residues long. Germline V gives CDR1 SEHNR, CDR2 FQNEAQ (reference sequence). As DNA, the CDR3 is TGTGCCAGCAGCTCGGGCAATCAGCCCCAGCATTTT. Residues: CASSSGNQPQHF.

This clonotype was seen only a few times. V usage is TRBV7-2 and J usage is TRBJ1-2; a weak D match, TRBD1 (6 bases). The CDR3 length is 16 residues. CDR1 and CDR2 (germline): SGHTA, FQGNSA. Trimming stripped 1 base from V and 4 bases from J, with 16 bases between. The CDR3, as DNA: TGTGCCAGCAGCTTAGGACGTTGGGACACTACCTATGGCTACACCTTC. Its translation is CASSLGRWDTTYGYTF.

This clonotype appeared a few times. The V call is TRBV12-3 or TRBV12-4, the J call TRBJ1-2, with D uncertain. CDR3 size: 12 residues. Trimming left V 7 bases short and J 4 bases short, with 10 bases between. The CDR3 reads CASNTASYGYTF. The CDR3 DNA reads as TGTGCCAGCAATACAGCCTCCTATGGCTACACCTTC.

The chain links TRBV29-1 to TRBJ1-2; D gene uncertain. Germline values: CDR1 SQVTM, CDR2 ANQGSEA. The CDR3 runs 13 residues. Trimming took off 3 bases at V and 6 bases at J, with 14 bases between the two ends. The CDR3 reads CSVDAVGLHGYTF. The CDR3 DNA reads TGCAGCGTTGATGCAGTCGGTCTGCATGGCTACACCTTC.

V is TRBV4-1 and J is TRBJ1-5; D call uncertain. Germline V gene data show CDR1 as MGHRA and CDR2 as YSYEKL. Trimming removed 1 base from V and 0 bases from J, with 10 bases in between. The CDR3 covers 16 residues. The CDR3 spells CASSQGLGYSNQPQHF. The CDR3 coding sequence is TGCGCCAGCAGCCAAGGTCTGGGTTATAGCAATCAGCCCCAGCATTTT.

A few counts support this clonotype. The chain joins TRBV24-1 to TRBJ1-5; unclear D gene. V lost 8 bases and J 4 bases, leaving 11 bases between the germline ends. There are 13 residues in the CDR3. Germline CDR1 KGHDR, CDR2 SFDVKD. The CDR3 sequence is CATTSGRNQPQHF. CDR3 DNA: TGTGCCACCACCTCCGGACGGAATCAGCCCCAGCATTTT.

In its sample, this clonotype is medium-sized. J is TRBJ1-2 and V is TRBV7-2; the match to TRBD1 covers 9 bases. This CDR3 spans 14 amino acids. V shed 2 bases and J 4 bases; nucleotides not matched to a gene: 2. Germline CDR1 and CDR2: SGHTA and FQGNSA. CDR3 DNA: TGTGCCAGCAGCTTACCGACAGGGGGCTATGGCTACACCTTC. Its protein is CASSLPTGGYGYTF.

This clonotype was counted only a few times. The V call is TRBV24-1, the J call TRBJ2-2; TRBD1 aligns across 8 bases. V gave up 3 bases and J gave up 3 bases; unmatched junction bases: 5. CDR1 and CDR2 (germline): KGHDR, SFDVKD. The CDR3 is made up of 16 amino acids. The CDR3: CATSDRQGTDTGELFF. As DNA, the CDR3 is TGTGCCACCAGTGATAGACAGGGGACGGACACCGGGGAGCTGTTTTTT.

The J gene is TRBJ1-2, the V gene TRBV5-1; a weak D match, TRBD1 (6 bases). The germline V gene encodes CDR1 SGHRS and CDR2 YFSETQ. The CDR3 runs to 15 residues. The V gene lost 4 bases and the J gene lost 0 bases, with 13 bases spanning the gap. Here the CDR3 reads CASSRNRESNYGYTF. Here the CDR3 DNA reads TGCGCCAGCAGCAGAAACAGGGAATCTAACTATGGCTACACCTTC.

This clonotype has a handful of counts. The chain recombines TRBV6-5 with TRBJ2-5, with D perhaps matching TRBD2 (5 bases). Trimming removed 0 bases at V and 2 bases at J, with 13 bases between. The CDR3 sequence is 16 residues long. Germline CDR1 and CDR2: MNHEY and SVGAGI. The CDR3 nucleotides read TGTGCCAGCAGTTACTCCGGCGGGTTGGGGCAAGAGACCCAGTACTTC. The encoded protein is CASSYSGGLGQETQYF.